The rows below give T cell receptor beta chains drawn from one sample of a study of T cell repertoires in cytomegalovirus infection. TCRdb recomputed calls from the reads with MiXCR, one row per CDR3 protein. This sample has 510,000 or so distinct CDR3 sequences, with more than 25% found just once. Sample: PBMCs. These receptors originate from a human donor in good health (CMV status not recorded). Some clones in this sample may be carry-over from other donors' samples. Each CDR3 is given with its conserved first and last residue. The order of the fields is V gene, D gene, J gene, clone size, CDR3 protein, CDR3 DNA. D genes are given only for firm matches. Size is stated for part of the rows, as once, few or many counts, or as a class when the clone is expanded.

>TRBV28|TRBD1|TRBJ2-2|.
CASSLGRGPNTGELFF
TGTGCCAGCAGTTTAGGAAGGGGGCCCAACACCGGGGAGCTGTTTTTT
>TRBV4-1|.|TRBJ1-6|.
CASSQVWGPLHF
TGCGCCAGCAGCCAAGTCTGGGGACCCCTCCACTTT
>TRBV5-5|.|TRBJ2-1|few
CASSLNGRGNEQFF
TGTGCCAGCAGCTTGAACGGAAGGGGCAATGAGCAGTTCTTC
>TRBV12-3/TRBV12-4|TRBD1|TRBJ1-1|many
CASNSRWVLQGAEAFF
TGTGCCAGCAACTCGAGATGGGTCTTGCAGGGGGCTGAAGCTTTCTTT
>TRBV7-2|TRBD2|TRBJ2-5|many
CASSLIGGSARETQYF
TGTGCCAGCAGCTTAATCGGCGGGAGCGCGAGAGAGACCCAGTACTTC
>TRBV19|TRBD2|TRBJ2-1|few
CASSEIAGDWIEQFF
TGTGCCAGTAGTGAGATAGCGGGAGATTGGATTGAGCAGTTCTTC
>TRBV6-2/TRBV6-3|.|TRBJ1-2|.
CASSYSSENTGYGYTF
TGTGCCAGCAGTTACAGTTCCGAAAATACGGGCTATGGCTACACCTTC
>TRBV7-2|.|TRBJ1-4|many
CASSLARGAREKLFF
TGTGCCAGCAGCTTAGCTCGGGGGGCGCGTGAAAAACTGTTTTTT
>TRBV7-2|TRBD2|TRBJ2-1|many
CASSFRTSGPSYNEQFF
TGTGCCAGCAGCTTTAGGACTAGCGGCCCCTCCTACAATGAGCAGTTCTTC
>TRBV7-9|.|TRBJ1-2|few
CASSQTLYYGYTF
TGTGCCAGCAGCCAAACCCTCTACTATGGCTACACCTTC